This T cell receptor beta chain was sequenced during a study of blood T cell repertoires in COVID-19. About the study: The United States, Italy and Spain provided the acute and convalescent COVID-19 samples. The cDNA or gDNA used as material had been derived from T cells, B-cell-depleted T cells, or PBMCs.

Participants had their cohort set by participant-reported clinical history. For recovered donors of Cohort 3, there were two negative PCRs, clearance, or symptom resolution. The method was immunoSEQ multiplex PCR; TCRdb's version includes in-frame clones alone and lacks a portion of them. There are 180,000 or so clones in the sample; approximately 83% occur only once, and about an eighth lies in the top ten. Trimming pared 3 bases from V and 6 bases from J, leaving 18 bases between. Germline V gene sequence: CDR1 SGDLS, CDR2 YYNGEE. This CDR3 is 15 amino acids long. Material for sequencing was PBMCs or T cells enriched from blood (not recorded which). The receptor was derived from a woman aged 60-70 years who had recovered from COVID-19. The chain is built from TRBV9 and TRBJ1-2; TRBD1 might be the D (5 bases). The CDR3 bases are TGTGCCAGCAGCGGAGATGTCCAGGGTTGGAATGGCTACACCTTC. Its protein is CASSGDVQGWNGYTF.